Listed below are T cell receptor beta chains from one sample, sequenced in a study of T-cell reconstitution after alpha-beta-depleted transplantation in children. TCRdb reprocessed the PCR reads via MiXCR and lists one record per CDR3 protein. The table lists around 960,000 distinct CDR3 sequences, 25% to 35% of them singletons. Sample: PBMCs, mostly from graft donor cells, taken 360 days after TCRalphabeta/CD19-depleted stem cell transplant. These receptors all stem from a boy younger than two who had a stem cell transplant for SCID, so the T cells may come from the graft donor. CDR3s include the opening cysteine and the closing phenylalanine or tryptophan. Fields, in order: D gene, clone size, V gene, J gene, CDR3 length, CDR3 DNA, CDR3 protein. The D gene is left open where the match is weak. For some rows the clone size is stated as once, few or many, or as a class when expanded; others skip it.

.,.,TRBV4-1,TRBJ2-1,14,TGCGCCAGCAGCCAAGAGGGTGGATACAATGAGCAGTTCTTC,CASSQEGGYNEQFF
TRBD2,.,TRBV14,TRBJ2-3,17,TGTGCCAGCAGCCAAAATGGACTAGCGCCTCGCACAGATACGCAGTATTTT,CASSQNGLAPRTDTQYF
.,.,TRBV18,TRBJ2-3,14,TGTGCCAGCTCACCTGCGGTCGAGGGGACTACGCAGTATTTT,CASSPAVEGTTQYF
TRBD1,once,TRBV5-1,TRBJ2-1,17,TGCGCCAGCACCAAATCGACAGGGCCGTACTACCTAAATGAGCAGTTCTTC,CASTKSTGPYYLNEQFF
.,few,TRBV27,TRBJ1-6,13,TGTGCCAGCAGCGGACAGTTTAATTCACCCCTCCACTTT,CASSGQFNSPLHF
.,.,TRBV12-3/TRBV12-4,TRBJ2-1,14,TGTGCCAGCAGTTCCCCCGAGCGGTACAATGAGCAGTTCTTC,CASSSPERYNEQFF
.,once,TRBV12-5,TRBJ2-7,15,TGTGCTAGTGGTTTGGTACCGAGACTAGACTCCCCTTTGTACTTC,CASGLVPRLDSPLYF
TRBD1,many,TRBV28,TRBJ1-1,15,TGTGCCAGCAGTTTAGCGACAGGGGGGAGGACTGAAGCTTTCTTT,CASSLATGGRTEAFF
.,.,TRBV20-1,TRBJ1-3,13,TGCAGTGCTGGACGGACAGACGGAAACACCATATATTTT,CSAGRTDGNTIYF
.,few,TRBV5-1,TRBJ2-3,15,TGCGCCACCCTTTGCCCCCGTTTTCGCCCAGATACGCAGTATTTT,CATLCPRFRPDTQYF
.,.,TRBV6-2/TRBV6-3,TRBJ2-6,16,TGTGCCAGCAGTCACAGCCGGGGTGTTGGGGCCAACGTCCTGACTTTC,CASSHSRGVGANVLTF
TRBD1,few,TRBV12-3/TRBV12-4,TRBJ2-1,14,TGTGCCAGCAGCGTCGGGACAGGGAGGGATGAGCAGTTCTTC,CASSVGTGRDEQFF
TRBD2,few,TRBV6-2/TRBV6-3,TRBJ2-1,18,TGTGCCAGCAGTTACCCGGGTGACCCACTAGCGTTCTACAATGAGCAGTTCTTC,CASSYPGDPLAFYNEQFF
.,.,TRBV28,TRBJ2-1,15,TGTGCCAGCAGTTCATTAGAAATCGCCTACAATGAGCAGTTCTTC,CASSSLEIAYNEQFF
.,.,TRBV25-1,TRBJ2-1,17,TGTGCCAGCAGTGAATACGTAGCGGTCAGCTCCTACAATGAGCAGTTCTTC,CASSEYVAVSSYNEQFF
TRBD1,.,TRBV5-4,TRBJ2-7,14,TGTGCCAGCAGCTTACAGGACAGGGGCAGGGAGCAGTACTTC,CASSLQDRGREQYF
.,few,TRBV29-1,TRBJ2-1,11,TGCAGCACTCGACAGTACAATGAGCAGTTCTTC,CSTRQYNEQFF